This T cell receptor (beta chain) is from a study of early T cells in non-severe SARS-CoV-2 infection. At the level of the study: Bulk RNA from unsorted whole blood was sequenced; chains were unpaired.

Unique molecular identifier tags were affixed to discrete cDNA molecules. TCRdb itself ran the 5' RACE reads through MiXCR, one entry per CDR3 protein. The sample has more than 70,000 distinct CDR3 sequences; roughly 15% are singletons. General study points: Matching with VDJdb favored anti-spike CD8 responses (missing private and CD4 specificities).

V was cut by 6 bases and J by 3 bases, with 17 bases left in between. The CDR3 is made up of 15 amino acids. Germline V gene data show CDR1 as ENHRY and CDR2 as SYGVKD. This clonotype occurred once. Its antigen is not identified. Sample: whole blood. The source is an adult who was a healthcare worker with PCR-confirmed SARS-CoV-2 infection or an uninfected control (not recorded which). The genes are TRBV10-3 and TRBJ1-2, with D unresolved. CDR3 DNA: TGTGCCATCAGACCCCGGGGAGCGGCCGACTATGGCTACACCTTC. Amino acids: CAIRPRGAADYGYTF.